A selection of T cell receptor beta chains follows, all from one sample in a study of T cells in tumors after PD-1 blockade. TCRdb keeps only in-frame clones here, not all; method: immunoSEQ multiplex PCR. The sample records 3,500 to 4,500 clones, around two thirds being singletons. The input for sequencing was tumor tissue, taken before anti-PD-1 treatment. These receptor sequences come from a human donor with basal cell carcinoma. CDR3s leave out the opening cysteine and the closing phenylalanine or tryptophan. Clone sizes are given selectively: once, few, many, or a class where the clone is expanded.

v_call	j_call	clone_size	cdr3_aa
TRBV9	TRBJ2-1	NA	ASSVEQLRPYNEQF
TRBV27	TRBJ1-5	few	ASSRQSHNQPQH
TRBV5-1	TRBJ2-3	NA	ASSLGTSGGADTQY
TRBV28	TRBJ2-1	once	ASRGDQDYNEQF
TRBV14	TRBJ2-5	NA	ASSGATYGTQY
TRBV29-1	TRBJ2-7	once	SVVGGAGVDEQY
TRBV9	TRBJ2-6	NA	ASSPRQSSGANVLT
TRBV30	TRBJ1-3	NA	AWSVSLISGNTIY
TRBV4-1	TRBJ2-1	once	ASSQAQVGGWTSVPYNEQF
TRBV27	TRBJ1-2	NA	ASSERPLSGGYT
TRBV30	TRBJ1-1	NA	AWRAGPTEAF
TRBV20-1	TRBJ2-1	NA	SAAPGNEQF
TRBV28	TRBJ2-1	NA	ASRAGGISSYNEQF
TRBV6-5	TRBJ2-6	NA	ASSWGTGANVLT
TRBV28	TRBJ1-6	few	ASSPRGGNSPLH
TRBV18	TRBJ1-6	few	ASSPLPQGYNSPLH
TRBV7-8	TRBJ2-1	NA	ASSLALAGGPNDEQF
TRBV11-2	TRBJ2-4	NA	ASSLGPGAELAKNIQY
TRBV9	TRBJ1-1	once	ASISRVAEATEAF
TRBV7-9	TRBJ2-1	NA	ASSRLAGARNEQF
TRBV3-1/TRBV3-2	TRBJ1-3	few	ASSPGAVAGNTIY
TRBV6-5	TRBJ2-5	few	ASSPRTAETQY
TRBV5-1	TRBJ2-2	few	ASSSTAHTGELF
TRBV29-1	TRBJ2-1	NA	SVGRLAGGVHYNEQF
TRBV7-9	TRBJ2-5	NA	ASKRDTQETQY
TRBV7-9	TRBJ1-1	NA	ASSAHGNTEAF
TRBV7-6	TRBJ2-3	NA	ASSGGGGTDTQY
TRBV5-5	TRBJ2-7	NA	ASSFSLTYEQY
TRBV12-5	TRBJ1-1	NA	ASGLDLNTEAF
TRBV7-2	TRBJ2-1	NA	ASSLAKGGVNHEQF
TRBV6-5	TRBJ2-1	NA	ASSSGASGTGEQF
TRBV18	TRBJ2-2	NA	ASSPERNTGELF
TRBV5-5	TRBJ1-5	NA	ASSLATGVAGQPQH
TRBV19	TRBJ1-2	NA	ASTPRDRRSYGYT
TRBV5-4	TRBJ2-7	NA	ASSPTPDLGGGDEQY
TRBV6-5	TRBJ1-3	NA	ASSYSTGSGNTIY
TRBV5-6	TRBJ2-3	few	ASSLLAGAVTQY
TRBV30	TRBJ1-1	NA	AWLPGGLPTSAF
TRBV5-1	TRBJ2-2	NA	ASSLGRLLNTGELF
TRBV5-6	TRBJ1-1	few	ASSLGPHDTEAF
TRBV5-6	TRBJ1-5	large	ASSLSQGANQPQH
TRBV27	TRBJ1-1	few	ASSLYPDSEAF
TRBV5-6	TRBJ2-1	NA	ASSLAGRGSEQF
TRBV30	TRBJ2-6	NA	AWSVLNSGANVLT
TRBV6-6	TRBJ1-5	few	ASSFGQGNGPQH
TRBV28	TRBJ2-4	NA	ASSPWTGDDKNIQY
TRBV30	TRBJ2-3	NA	AWAQGASTDTQY
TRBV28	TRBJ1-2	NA	AAFRRPGGYT
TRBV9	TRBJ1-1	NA	ASRGGHTEAF